This TCR beta chain derives from a study of molecular identifiers for immune sequencing clone quantification. One entry per CDR3 protein, called by TCRdb with MiXCR from the PCR reads. The sample yields under 350,000 distinct CDR3 sequences, about 22% seen once. This clonotype was picked up a small number of times. Sequenced material: naive CD8+ T cells from blood, with Jurkat cell RNA spiked in. Subset meaning: FACS-sorted CD8+CD4-CCR7+CD45RA+ naive T cells. This clonotype was obtained from a human donor in good health. Some libraries in this study had Jurkat cell RNA spiked in.

CDR3: CASSPGRGPYEQYF. CDR3 bases: TGTGCCAGCAGCCCCGGGCGGGGGCCCTACGAGCAGTACTTC. The chain couples TRBV11-3 to TRBJ2-7; tentative D call: TRBD2 (7 bases). CDR3 length equals 14 residues. V dropped 5 bases and J dropped 2 bases, with 13 bases sitting between them. Looked up from germline, CDR1 is SGHNT and CDR2 is YENEEA.